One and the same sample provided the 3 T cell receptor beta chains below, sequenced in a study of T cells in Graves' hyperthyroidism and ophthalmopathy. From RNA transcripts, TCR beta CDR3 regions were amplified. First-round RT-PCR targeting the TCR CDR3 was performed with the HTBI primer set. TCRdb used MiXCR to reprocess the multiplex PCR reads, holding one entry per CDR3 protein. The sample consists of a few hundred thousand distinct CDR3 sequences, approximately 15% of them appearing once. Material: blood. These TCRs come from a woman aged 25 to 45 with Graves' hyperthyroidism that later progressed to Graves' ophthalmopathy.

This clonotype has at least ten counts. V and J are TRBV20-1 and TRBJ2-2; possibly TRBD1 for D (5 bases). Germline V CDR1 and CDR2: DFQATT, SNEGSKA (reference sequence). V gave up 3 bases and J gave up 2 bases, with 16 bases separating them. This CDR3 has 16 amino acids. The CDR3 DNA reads TGCAGTGCTAGTACCCCGGGCAGGGCTAACACCGGGGAGCTGTTTTTT. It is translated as CSASTPGRANTGELFF.

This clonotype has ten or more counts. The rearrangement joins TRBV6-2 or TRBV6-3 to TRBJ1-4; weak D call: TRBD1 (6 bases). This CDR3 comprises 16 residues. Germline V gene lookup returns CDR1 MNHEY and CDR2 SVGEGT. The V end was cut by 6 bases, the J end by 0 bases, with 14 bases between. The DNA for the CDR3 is TGTGCCAGCAGCCTGGAGGGGGACCCAACTAATGAAAAACTGTTTTTT. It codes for CASSLEGDPTNEKLFF.

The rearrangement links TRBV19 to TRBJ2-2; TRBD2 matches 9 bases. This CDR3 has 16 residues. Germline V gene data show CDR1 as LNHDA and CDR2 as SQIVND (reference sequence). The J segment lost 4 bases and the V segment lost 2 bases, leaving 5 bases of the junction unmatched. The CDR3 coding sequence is TGTGCCAGTAGTATATTTGCGGGAGGGCTCACCGGGGAGCTGTTTTTT. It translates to CASSIFAGGLTGELFF.